This T cell receptor (beta chain) was documented in a study of CD8+ T cells in alopecia areata. This clone was detected once. As for treatment: oral pan-JAK inhibitor, 5-10 mg twice daily. RNA, once extracted, was reverse transcribed into cDNA for use as the sequencing template. Measured with immunoSEQ multiplex PCR; TCRdb has only the in-frame clones, and not every one. The table has approximately 210,000 clones, under 80% seen once. Trimming cost V 7 bases and J 1 base, with 13 bases left between them. The CDR3 sequence is 14 residues long. Per the germline V gene, CDR1 is SNHLY and CDR2 is FYNNEI. The TCR comes from a human donor with alopecia areata. V usage is TRBV2 and J usage is TRBJ1-1; the D is unclear. Sequenced material: CD4+ T cells sorted from blood, taken between weeks 49 and 50, from a patient treated with tofacitinib. CDR3 bases: TGTGCCAGCACTGGGTCCGGGAGGAACACTGAAGCTTTCTTT. Its protein is CASTGSGRNTEAFF. The variable domain in full, with the rest retrieved from reference TRBV2 and TRBJ1-1, is EPEVTQTPSHQVTQMGQEVILRCVPISNHLYFYWYRQILGQKVEFLVSFYNNEISEKSEIFDDQFSVERPDGSNFTLKIRSTKLEDSAMYFCASTGSGRNTEAFFGQGTRLTVV.